One TCR beta chain is described in this entry. Antigen specificity is unknown. The data are from a study of shared clonotypes between healthy human individuals. Overall study: The study drew on a couple of women and a few men aged 18 to 49 as donors.

The CDR3 totals 15 residues. Trimming removed 3 bases from V and 2 bases from J; junction bases left unmatched: 3. Germline V CDR1 and CDR2: SGHDN, FVKESK. Study findings and constraints: Even with large depth, rarefaction showed that sorted-subset sequencing was incomplete.

The data were produced by immunoSEQ multiplex PCR, yet TCRdb's version contains in-frame clones alone and is incomplete. The sample includes about 2.3 million clones, 90% to 95% of them seen just once. This chain connects TRBV14 to TRBJ2-5, with 10 bases identical to TRBD2. The origin of this receptor is a man aged 18 to 35 in good health. Some clones in this sample may be carry-over from other donors' samples. Material: naive CD4+ T cells from PBMCs. Indicated subset: CD45RA+ positively selected. CDR3 amino acids: CASSQRTSGQETQYF. The CDR3 nucleotides read TGTGCCAGCAGCCAGAGGACTAGCGGTCAAGAGACCCAGTACTTC.